This paragraph covers one TCR beta chain sequence. The CDR3 length is 15 residues. Germline values: CDR1 MDHEN, CDR2 SYDVKM. Trimming took off 3 bases at V and 5 bases at J, with 16 bases between the two ends. This sample is drawn from a study of cytomegalovirus exposure and HLA in healthy donors. Study as a whole: Earlier results showed 90 million to 130 million unique TCR beta sequences derived from roughly 200 million T cells.

This PCR relied on a set of 60 Vbeta primers and 13 Jbeta primers. The table came from immunoSEQ multiplex PCR; TCRdb's copy has only in-frame clones and leaves some out. Among roughly 120,000 clones, 80% were seen once, and the ten largest hold under 3%. This sequence joins TRBV28 and TRBJ1-1; D unclear. The clonotype comes from a man under 40 in good health and CMV-seronegative. The material sequenced was PBMCs. CDR3 in amino acids: CASSFGRRTGTEAFF. CDR3 DNA sequence: TGTGCCAGCAGTTTCGGACGGCGTACGGGGACTGAAGCTTTCTTT.